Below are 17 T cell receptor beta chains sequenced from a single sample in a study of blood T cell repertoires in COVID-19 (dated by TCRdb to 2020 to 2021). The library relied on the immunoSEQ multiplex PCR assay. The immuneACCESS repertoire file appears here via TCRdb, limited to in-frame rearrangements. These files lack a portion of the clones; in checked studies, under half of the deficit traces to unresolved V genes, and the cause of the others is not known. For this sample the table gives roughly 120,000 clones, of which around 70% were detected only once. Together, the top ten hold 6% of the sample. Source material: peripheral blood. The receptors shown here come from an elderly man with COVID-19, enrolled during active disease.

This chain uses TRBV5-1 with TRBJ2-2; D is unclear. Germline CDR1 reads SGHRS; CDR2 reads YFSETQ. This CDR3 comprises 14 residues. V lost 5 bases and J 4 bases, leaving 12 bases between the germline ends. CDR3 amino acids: CASSAPGFTGELFF. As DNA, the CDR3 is TGCGCCAGCAGTGCCCCAGGCTTCACCGGGGAGCTGTTTTTT.

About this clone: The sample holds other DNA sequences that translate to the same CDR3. The CDR3 loop is CASSQAEVSYEQYF. CDR3 nucleotides: TGCGCCAGCAGCCAAGCAGAGGTATCCTACGAGCAGTACTTC. The chain couples TRBV4-1 to TRBJ2-7, with D unclear. The germline gives CDR1 MGHRA, CDR2 YSYEKL. Trimming stripped 1 base from V and 1 base from J, with 8 bases between. The CDR3 consists of 14 residues.

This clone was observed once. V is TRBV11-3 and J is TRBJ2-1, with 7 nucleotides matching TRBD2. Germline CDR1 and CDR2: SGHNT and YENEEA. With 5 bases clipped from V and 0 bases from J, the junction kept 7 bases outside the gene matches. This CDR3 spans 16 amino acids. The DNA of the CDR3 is TGTGCCAGCAGCGCAGCTAGCGGAAGCTCCTACAATGAGCAGTTCTTC. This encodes CASSAASGSSYNEQFF.

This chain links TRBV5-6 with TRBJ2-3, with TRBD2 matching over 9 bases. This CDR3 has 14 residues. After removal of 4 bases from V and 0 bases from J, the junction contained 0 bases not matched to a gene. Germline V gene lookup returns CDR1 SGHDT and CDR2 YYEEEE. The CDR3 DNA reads TGTGCCAGCAGCACTAGCGGGAGCACAGATACGCAGTATTTT. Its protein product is CASSTSGSTDTQYF.

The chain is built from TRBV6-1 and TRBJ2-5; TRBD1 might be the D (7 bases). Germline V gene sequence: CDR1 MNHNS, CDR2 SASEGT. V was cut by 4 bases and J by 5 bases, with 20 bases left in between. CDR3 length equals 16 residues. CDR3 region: CASSVRGVSSKETQYF. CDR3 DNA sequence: TGTGCCAGCAGTGTCAGGGGGGTTTCAAGCAAGGAGACCCAGTACTTC.

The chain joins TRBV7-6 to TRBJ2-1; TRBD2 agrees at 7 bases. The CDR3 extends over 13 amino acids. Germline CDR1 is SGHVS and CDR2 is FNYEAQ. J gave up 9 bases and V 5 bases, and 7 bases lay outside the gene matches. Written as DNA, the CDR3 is TGTGCCAGCAGCGCCCGACTAGCCGGTGAGCAGTTCTTC. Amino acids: CASSARLAGEQFF.

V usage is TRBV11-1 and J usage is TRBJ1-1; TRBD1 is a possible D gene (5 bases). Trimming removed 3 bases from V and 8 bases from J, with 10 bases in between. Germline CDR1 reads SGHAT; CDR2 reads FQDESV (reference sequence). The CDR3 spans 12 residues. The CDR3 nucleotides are TGTGCCAGCAGCTTTTTGGAGGGGGAAGCTTTCTTT. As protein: CASSFLEGEAFF.

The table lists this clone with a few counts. The CDR3 DNA sequence: TGTGCCAGCAGCCAACCAATAGGAGGGCAGAACACCGGGGAGCTGTTTTTT. Its protein product is CASSQPIGGQNTGELFF. The chain links TRBV16 to TRBJ2-2; D possibly corresponds to TRBD2 (6 bases). From germline, CDR1 is KGHSY and CDR2 FQNENV. The CDR3 length is 17 residues. Trimming stripped 2 bases from V and 1 base from J, with 14 bases between.

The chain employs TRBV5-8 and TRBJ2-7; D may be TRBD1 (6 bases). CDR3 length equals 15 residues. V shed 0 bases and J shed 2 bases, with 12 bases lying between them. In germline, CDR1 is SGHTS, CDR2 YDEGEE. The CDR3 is CASSLDDRPTYEQYF. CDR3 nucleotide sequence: TGTGCCAGCAGCTTGGACGACAGGCCTACCTACGAGCAGTACTTC.

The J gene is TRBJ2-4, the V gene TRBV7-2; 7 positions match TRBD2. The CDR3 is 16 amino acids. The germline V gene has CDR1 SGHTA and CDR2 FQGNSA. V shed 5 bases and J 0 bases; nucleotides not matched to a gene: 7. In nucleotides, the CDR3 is TGTGCCAGCAGCCTGGGGCTAGCGGTAGCCAAAAACATTCAGTACTTC. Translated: CASSLGLAVAKNIQYF. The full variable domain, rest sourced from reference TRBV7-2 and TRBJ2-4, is GAGVSQSPSNKVTEKGKDVELRCDPISGHTALYWYRQSLGQGLEFLIYFQGNSAPDKSGLPSDRFSAERTGGSVSTLTIQRTQQEDSAVYLCASSLGLAVAKNIQYFGAGTRLSVL.

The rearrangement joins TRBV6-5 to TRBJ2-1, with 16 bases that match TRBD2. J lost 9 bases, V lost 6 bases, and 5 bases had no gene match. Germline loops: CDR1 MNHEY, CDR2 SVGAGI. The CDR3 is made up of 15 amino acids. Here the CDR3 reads CASRGLAGGASEQFF. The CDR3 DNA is TGTGCCAGCAGGGGACTAGCGGGAGGGGCAAGTGAGCAGTTCTTC.

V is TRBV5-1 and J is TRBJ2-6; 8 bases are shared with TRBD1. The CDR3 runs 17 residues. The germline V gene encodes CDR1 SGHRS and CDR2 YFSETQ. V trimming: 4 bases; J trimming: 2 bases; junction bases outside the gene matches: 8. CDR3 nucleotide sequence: TGCGCCAGCAGCACCGAACCACAGGGGGCTGGGGCCAACGTCCTGACTTTC. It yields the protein CASSTEPQGAGANVLTF.

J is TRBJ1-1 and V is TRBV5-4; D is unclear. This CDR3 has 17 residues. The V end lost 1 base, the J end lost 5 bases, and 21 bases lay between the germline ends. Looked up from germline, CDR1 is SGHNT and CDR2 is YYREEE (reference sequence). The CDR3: CASSLWAGLLGGTEAFF. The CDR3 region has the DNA TGTGCCAGCAGCTTGTGGGCAGGTCTCTTAGGAGGGACTGAAGCTTTCTTT. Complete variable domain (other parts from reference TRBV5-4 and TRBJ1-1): ETGVTQSPTHLIKTRGQQVTLRCSSQSGHNTVSWYQQALGQGPQFIFQYYREEENGRGNFPPRFSGLQFPNYSSELNVNALELDDSALYLCASSLWAGLLGGTEAFFGQGTRLTVV.

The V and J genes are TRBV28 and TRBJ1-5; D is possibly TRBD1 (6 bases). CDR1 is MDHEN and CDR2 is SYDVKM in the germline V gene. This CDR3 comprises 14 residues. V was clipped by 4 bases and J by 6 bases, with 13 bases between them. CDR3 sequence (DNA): TGTGCCAGCAGTTCAGGACAGCTAACTCAGCCCCAGCATTTT. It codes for CASSSGQLTQPQHF.

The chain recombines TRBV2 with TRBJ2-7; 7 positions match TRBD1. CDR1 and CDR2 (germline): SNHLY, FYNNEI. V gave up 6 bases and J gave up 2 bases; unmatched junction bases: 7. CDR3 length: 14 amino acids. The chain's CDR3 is CASSPTGIPYEQYF. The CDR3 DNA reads TGTGCCAGCAGCCCGACAGGGATTCCCTACGAGCAGTACTTC.

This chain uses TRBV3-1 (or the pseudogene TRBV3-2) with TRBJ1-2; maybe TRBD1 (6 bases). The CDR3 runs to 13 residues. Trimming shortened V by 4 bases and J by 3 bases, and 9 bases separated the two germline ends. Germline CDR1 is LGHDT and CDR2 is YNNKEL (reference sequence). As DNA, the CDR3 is TGTGCCAGCAGCCCCGACAGGCACTATGGCTACACCTTC. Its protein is CASSPDRHYGYTF.

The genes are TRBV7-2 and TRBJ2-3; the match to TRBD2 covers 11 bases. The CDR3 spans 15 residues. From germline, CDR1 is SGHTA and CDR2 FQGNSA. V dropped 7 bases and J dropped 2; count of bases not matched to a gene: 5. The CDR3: CASIRSGRATDTQYF. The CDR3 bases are TGTGCCAGCATCCGTAGCGGGAGGGCCACAGATACGCAGTATTTT.